This section outlines one T cell receptor (beta chain) sequence together with its context. There is no known antigen for this receptor. Nothing much larger sits one base from this clone, and base qualities are not available. The sample is drawn from a study of T cells in tumors after PD-1 blockade (dated 2019 in TCRdb). Regarding the research as a whole: Patients were excluded if they had prior checkpoint blockade, use of systemic immunosuppressants, or recent radiotherapy or other anti-cancer therapy within 4 weeks. Treatment consisted of either cemiplimab 350 mg every 2 weeks or pembrolizumab 200 mg every 3 weeks. Ongoing daily vismodegib 150 mg was also given to a subset of patients during anti-PD-1 treatment. On average, tumor samples yielded approximately 26,000 TCR templates (range about 554-100,000) and 5,600 or so unique clonotypes, approximately 20-fold deeper than single-cell TCR sequencing. The study performed paired single-cell RNA and TCR sequencing on site-matched tumors from BCC or SCC patients before and after anti-PD-1 therapy. Clinical response was assessed using RECIST version 1.1. Broad study findings and their caveats: In squamous cell carcinoma, approximately 50% of expanded exhausted clones were found to be novel, compared with 25% to 30% of other expanded CD8+ clones. Clonal replacement was seen only when comparing pre- and post-treatment samples and not when comparing two pre-treatment samples, which argues against artifacts from biopsy timing or location. Around 41% of tumor TCR clonotypes were found in blood, and some novel exhausted tumor clones appeared in pre-treatment blood, suggesting peripheral recruitment. Exhausted CD8+ clones expanded after therapy were mostly novel clonotypes undetected pre-treatment, suggesting clonal replacement rather than reinvigoration of pre-existing clones. Where the novel T cell clones came from was not identified, and possible sources could include lymphoid organs or rare unexpanded clones inside the tumor or in the tumor periphery.

V loses 0 bases, J loses 2 bases, and the germline ends lie 10 bases apart. The CDR3 sequence holds 15 residues, the cysteine and phenylalanine included. This entry keeps only the CDR3 DNA: 45 bases, framed from base 1. For CDR1 and CDR2, the germline V gene lists MGHRA and YSYEKL. Deep TCRbeta sequencing was performed with the immunoSEQ platform. Under the source paper's analysis protocol: For further analysis, only productive rearrangements were exported out of the immunoSEQ Analyzer. A two-sided binomial test with a Bonferroni-corrected P below 0.01 was used to call clones that significantly expanded or contracted between timepoints. Bulk TCRbeta clonotypes were assigned T cell phenotypes by matching to single-cell RNA+TCR-seq clones sharing the same TCRbeta sequence. Clone enrichment in tumor was computed as tumor frequency divided by PBMC frequency from bulk TCR sequencing. TCRs were sorted with GLIPH into specificity groups, meaning clusters of distinct TCRs that share CDR3 motifs and likely recognize common antigens. Held by TCRdb, this immuneACCESS table contains in-frame sequences only and omits some clones. Under half of the omission traces to an unresolved V gene where checked; the cause of the rest is unknown. V, J and clone size are taken as reported in that table, and D and trimming were inferred from the DNA itself. This sample is represented by 4,500 to 5,500 clones; 66% of them were singletons. The top ten clonotypes cover roughly 31% of the sample.

Taken with the paper, the label for time point translates to: before anti-PD-1 therapy. Site-matched tumor biopsies were taken from the same primary tumor before and after PD-1 blockade. Genomic DNA extracted from tumor biopsies or peripheral blood was used for bulk TCRbeta sequencing, with input ranging from roughly 600 ng to 6,004 ng. Bulk TCRbeta sequencing was performed on remaining biopsy material to increase sensitivity for rare clonotypes compared with single-cell TCR sequencing. All patients had histologically proven advanced or metastatic basal or squamous cell carcinoma and were poor candidates for surgical resection. Serial tumor biopsies during anti-PD-1 treatment were taken from the 4 patients who made up the squamous cell carcinoma cohort. Fresh biopsies came from the site of the primary tumor, and part of the tissue was kept in RNAlater for exome and bulk TCR sequencing.

Sequenced here: tumor tissue, sampled before anti-PD-1 treatment. The source of this sequence is a human donor with cutaneous squamous cell carcinoma. The V and J genes are TRBV4-1 and TRBJ1-2; a weak D assignment points to TRBD1 (5 bases agree). The CDR3 protein: CASSQEAGLNYGYTF. The nucleotide sequence reads TGCGCCAGCAGCCAAGAGGCAGGGCTAAACTATGGCTACACCTTC.